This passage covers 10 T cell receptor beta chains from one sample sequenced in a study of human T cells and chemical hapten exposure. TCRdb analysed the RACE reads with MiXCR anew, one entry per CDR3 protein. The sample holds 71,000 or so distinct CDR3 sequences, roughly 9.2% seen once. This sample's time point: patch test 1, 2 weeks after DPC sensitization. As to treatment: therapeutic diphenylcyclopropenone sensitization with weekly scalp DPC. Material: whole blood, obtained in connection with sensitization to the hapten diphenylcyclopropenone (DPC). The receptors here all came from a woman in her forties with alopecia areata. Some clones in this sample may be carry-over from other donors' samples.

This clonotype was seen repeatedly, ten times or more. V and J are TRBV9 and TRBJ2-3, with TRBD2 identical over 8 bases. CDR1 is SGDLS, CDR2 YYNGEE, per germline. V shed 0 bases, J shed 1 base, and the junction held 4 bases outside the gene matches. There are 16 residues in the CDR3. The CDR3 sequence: CASSVAPAGGTDTQYF. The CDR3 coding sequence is TGTGCCAGCAGCGTAGCCCCAGCGGGGGGCACAGATACGCAGTATTTT.

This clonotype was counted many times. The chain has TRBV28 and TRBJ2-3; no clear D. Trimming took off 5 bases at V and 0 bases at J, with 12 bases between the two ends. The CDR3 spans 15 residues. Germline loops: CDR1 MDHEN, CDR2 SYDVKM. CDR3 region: CASSLPGPSTDTQYF. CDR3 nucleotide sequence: TGTGCCAGCAGTCTCCCCGGACCTAGCACAGATACGCAGTATTTT. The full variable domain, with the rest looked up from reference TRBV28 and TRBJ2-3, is DVKVTQSSRYLVKRTGEKVFLECVQDMDHENMFWYRQDPGLGLRLIYFSYDVKMKEKGDIPEGYSVSREKKERFSLILESASTNQTSMYLCASSLPGPSTDTQYFGPGTRLTVL.

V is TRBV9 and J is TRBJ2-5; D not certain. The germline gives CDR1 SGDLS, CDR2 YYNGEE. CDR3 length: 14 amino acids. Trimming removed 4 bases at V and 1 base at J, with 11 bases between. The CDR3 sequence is CASSLQASQETQYF. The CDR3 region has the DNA TGTGCCAGCAGCCTGCAGGCGTCCCAAGAGACCCAGTACTTC.

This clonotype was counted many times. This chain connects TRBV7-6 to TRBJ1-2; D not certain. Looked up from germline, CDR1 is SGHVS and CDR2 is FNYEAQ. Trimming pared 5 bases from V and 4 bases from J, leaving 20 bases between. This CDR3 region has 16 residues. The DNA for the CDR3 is TGTGCCAGCAGCCTGAACGAAGGGCGTTCAGGCTATGGCTACACCTTC. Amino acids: CASSLNEGRSGYGYTF.

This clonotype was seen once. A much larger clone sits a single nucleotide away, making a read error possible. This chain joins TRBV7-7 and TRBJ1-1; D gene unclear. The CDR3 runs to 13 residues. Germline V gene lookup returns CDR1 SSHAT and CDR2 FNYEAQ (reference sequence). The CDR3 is CTSSLDRHTEAFF. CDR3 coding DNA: TGTACTAGCAGCCTCGACCGACACACTGAAGCTTTCTTT.

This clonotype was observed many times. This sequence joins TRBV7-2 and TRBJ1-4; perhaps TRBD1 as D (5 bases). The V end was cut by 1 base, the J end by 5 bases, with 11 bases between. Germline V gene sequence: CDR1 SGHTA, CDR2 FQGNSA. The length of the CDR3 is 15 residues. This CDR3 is CASSLGGLFNEKLFF. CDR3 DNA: TGTGCCAGCAGCTTAGGGGGACTGTTCAATGAAAAACTGTTTTTT.

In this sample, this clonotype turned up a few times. CDR3 amino acids: CASSLMRHTEAFF. In DNA form, the CDR3 reads TGTGCCAGCAGCTTAATGAGACACACTGAAGCTTTCTTT. The genes are TRBV7-2 and TRBJ1-1; D unresolved. Trimming shortened V by 2 bases and J by 3 bases, and 7 bases separated the two germline ends. There are 13 residues in the CDR3. Germline V lookup: CDR1 SGHTA, CDR2 FQGNSA. The variable domain in full, with the rest retrieved from reference TRBV7-2 and TRBJ1-1, is GAGVSQSPSNKVTEKGKDVELRCDPISGHTALYWYRQSLGQGLEFLIYFQGNSAPDKSGLPSDRFSAERTGGSVSTLTIQRTQQEDSAVYLCASSLMRHTEAFFGQGTRLTVV.

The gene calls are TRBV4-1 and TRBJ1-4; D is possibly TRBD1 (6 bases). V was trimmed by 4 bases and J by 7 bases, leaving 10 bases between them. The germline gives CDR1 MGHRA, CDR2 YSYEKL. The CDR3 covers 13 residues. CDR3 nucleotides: TGCGCCAGCAGCCTGGGGGCGGGTGAAAAACTGTTTTTT. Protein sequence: CASSLGAGEKLFF.

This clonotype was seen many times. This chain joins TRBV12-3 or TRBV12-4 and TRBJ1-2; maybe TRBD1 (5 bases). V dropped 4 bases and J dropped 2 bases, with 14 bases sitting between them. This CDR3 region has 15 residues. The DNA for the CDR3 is TGTGCCAGCAGTTCCCTCGCCACAGGCAACTATGGCTACACCTTC. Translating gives CASSSLATGNYGYTF.

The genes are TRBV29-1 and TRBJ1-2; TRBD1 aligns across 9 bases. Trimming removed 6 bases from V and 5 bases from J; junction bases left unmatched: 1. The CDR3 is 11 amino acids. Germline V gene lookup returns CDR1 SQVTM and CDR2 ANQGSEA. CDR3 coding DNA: TGCAGCGTCGGACAGGGGTATGGCTACACCTTC. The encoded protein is CSVGQGYGYTF.